This TCR beta chain was profiled in a study of Graves' ophthalmopathy and Graves' hyperthyroidism. General study results and limits: The model predicted progression of ophthalmopathy with a sensitivity of 60% to 71%, and its specificity was about 76%.

Of note for this clonotype: Its antigen is unknown.

The authors diagnosed from clinical symptoms, serum thyroxine, TRAb, thyroid ultrasound and orbital computed tomography. Germline V CDR1 and CDR2: SGHAT, FQNNGV. Trimming at V came to 3 bases and at J to 5 bases, leaving 8 bases not matched to a gene. The CDR3 totals 15 residues. Amplification of the TCR beta CDR3 regions used RNA transcripts (as template). The workflow started with a first-round RT-PCR run with HTBI primers and then moved on to a second-round multiplex PCR. TCRdb used MiXCR to reprocess the multiplex PCR reads, holding one entry per CDR3 protein. Of over a million distinct CDR3 sequences in the sample, about 38% were seen once.

This chain joins TRBV11-2 and TRBJ2-7; 9 bases line up with TRBD2. The sequenced material came from peripheral blood or thyroid tissue (not recorded which). This TCR came from an adult man with Graves' hyperthyroidism. Here the CDR3 reads CASSLEGTSYHEQYF. The CDR3 coding sequence is TGTGCCAGCAGCTTGGAGGGGACTAGCTATCACGAGCAGTACTTC.